This T cell receptor (beta chain) was captured in a study of blood T cell repertoires in COVID-19. Worth noting for this clone: The sample contains more than one DNA sequence encoding this CDR3.

TCRdb keeps only in-frame clones here, not all; method: immunoSEQ multiplex PCR. This table has some 400,000 clones, around nine tenths appearing once. This CDR3 contains 14 residues. Trimming removed 3 bases from V and 4 bases from J; junction bases left unmatched: 2. The V gene's germline CDR1 is KGHSH and CDR2 LQKENI. The source of this sequence is a human donor in a cohort sampled during active COVID-19. The genes are TRBV18 and TRBJ1-4; the match to TRBD1 covers 7 bases. The sequenced material came from peripheral blood. The CDR3, as DNA: TGTGCCAGCTCACCGACAGGGATTAATGAAAAACTGTTTTTT. It encodes CASSPTGINEKLFF.